The 2 T cell receptor beta chains below all came from one sample that was sequenced in a study of T cell responses to AZD1222 COVID-19 vaccine. Libraries were prepared by immunoSEQ multiplex PCR; TCRdb keeps only in-frame clonotypes and omits some of them. Of 150,000 to 200,000 clones in the sample, less than 95% were seen once. Here the sequenced sample was peripheral blood, taken 28 days after the second AZD1222 dose. These receptors originate from an adult who received the AZD1222 COVID-19 vaccine.

The V call is TRBV10-3, the J call TRBJ1-2; possible D gene TRBD1, 6 bases. Looked up from germline, CDR1 is ENHRY and CDR2 is SYGVKD. Trimming took off 9 bases at V and 4 bases at J, with 15 bases between the two ends. The CDR3 totals 13 residues. In DNA, the CDR3 is TGTGCCATACAGGGTCTCAGGGGCTATGGCTACACCTTC. Protein: CAIQGLRGYGYTF.

The chain joins TRBV7-3 to TRBJ1-1; no reliable D call. Trimming pared 5 bases from V and 1 base from J, leaving 8 bases between. The CDR3 has 13 residues. The germline CDR1 and CDR2 sequences are SGHTA and FQGTGA. The CDR3 reads CASSATTNTEAFF. CDR3 DNA: TGTGCCAGCAGCGCGACAACGAACACTGAAGCTTTCTTT. Drawing the rest from reference TRBV7-3 and TRBJ1-1, the complete variable domain is GAGVSQTPSNKVTEKGKYVELRCDPISGHTALYWYRQSLGQGPEFLIYFQGTGAADDSGLPNDRFFAVRPEGSVSTLKIQRTERGDSAVYLCASSATTNTEAFFGQGTRLTVV.